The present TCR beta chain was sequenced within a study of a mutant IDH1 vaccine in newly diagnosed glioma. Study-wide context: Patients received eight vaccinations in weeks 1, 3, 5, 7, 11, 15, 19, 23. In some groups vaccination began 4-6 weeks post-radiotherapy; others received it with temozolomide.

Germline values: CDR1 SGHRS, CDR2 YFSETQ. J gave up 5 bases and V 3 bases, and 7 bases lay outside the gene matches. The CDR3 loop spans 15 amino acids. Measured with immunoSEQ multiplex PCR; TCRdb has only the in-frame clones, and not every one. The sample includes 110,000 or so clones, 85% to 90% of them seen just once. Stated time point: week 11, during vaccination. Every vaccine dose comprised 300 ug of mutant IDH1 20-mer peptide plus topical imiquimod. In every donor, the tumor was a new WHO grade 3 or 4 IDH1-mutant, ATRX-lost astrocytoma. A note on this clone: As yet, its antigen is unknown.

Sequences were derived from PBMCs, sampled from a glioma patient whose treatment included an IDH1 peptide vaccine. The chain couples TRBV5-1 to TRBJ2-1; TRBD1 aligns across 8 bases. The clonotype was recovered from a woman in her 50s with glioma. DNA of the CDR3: TGCGCCAGCAGCTCTGAGCACAGGGGGGACAATGAGCAGTTCTTC. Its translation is CASSSEHRGDNEQFF.